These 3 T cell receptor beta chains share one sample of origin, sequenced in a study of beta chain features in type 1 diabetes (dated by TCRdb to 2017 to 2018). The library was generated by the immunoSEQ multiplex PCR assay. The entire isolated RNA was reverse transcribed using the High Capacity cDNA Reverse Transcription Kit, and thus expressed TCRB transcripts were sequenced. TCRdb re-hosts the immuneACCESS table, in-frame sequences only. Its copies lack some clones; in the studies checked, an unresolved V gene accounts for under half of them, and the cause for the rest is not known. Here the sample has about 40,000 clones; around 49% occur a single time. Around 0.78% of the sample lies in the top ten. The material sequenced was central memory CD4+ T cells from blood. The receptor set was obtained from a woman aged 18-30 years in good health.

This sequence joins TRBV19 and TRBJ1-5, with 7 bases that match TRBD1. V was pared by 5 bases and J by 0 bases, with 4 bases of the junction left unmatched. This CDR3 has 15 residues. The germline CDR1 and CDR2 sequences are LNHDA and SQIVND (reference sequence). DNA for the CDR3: TGTGCCAGTAGTCCGACAGGGCATAGCAATCAGCCCCAGCATTTT. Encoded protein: CASSPTGHSNQPQHF.

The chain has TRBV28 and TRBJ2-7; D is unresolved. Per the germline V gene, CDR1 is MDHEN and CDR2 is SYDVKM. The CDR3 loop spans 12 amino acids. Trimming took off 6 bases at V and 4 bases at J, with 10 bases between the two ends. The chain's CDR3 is CASSIVRYEQYF. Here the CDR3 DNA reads TGTGCCAGCAGCATTGTGAGGTACGAGCAGTACTTC.

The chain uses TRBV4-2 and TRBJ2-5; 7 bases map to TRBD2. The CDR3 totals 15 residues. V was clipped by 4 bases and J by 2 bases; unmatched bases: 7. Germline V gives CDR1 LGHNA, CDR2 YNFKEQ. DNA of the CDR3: TGTGCCAGCAGCCCCTACCCAGCGGGACAAGAGACCCAGTACTTC. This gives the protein CASSPYPAGQETQYF.